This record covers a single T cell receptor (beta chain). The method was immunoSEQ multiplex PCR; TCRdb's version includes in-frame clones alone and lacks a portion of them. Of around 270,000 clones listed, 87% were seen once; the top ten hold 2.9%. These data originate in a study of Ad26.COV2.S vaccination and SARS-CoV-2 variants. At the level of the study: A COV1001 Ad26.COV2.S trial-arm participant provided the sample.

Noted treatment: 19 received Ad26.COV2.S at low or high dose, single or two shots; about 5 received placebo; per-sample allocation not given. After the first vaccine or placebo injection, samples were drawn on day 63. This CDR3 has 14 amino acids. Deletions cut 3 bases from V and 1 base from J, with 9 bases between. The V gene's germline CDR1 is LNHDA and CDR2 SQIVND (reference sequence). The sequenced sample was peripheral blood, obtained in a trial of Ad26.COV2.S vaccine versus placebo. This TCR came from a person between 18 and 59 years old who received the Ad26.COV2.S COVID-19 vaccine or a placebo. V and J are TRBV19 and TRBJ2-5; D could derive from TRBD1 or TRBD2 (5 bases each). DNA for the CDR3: TGTGCCAGTAGTATCAGGGACCTCCAAGAGACCCAGTACTTC. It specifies CASSIRDLQETQYF. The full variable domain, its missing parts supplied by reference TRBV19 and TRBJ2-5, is DGGITQSPKYLFRKEGQNVTLSCEQNLNHDAMYWYRQDPGQGLRLIYYSQIVNDFQKGDIAEGYSVSREKKESFPLTVTSAQKNPTAFYLCASSIRDLQETQYFGPGTRLLVL.